This T cell receptor (gamma chain) was observed in a study of Vδ1+ human thymocytes. Overall study results and limits: Thymic delta-chain repertoires held around 20% Vdelta2 sequences and few Vdelta3, despite high sort purity. Highly polyclonal TRG and TRD repertoires with Gaussian CDR3 length distributions appeared in thymus.

This clone was seen a handful of times. Its antigen is still unknown. After alphabeta T cell depletion, CD3+ Vdelta1+ Vdelta2- thymocytes were sorted. The V gene's germline CDR1 is VTNTFY and CDR2 YDVSTARD (reference sequence). This CDR3 region has 11 residues. V dropped 0 bases and J dropped 11; count of bases not matched to a gene: 4. Extracted RNA was reverse transcribed into cDNA. Pooled V-gene forward primers with one constant-region reverse primer generated the CDR3 amplicons by multiplex PCR. TCRdb re-processed the multiplex PCR reads via CATT. The data hold about 23,000 gamma-chain clones, with approximately 15% observed a single time.

The rearrangement joins TRGV3 to TRGJ1 or TRGJ2. The receptor was derived from a child younger than two who had congenital heart surgery. The sequencing input was Vdelta1+ gamma-delta thymocytes from the thymus. Subset specified: FACS-sorted CD3+ TCRalphabeta- TCRVdelta1+ TCRVdelta2- thymocytes. CDR3 protein: CATWDRPQKLF. CDR3 bases: TGTGCCACCTGGGACAGGCCACAGAAACTCTTT.